The T cell receptor (beta chain) described here comes from a study of shared clonotypes between healthy human individuals. The CDR3 is made up of 17 amino acids. V was clipped by 0 bases and J by 3 bases; unmatched bases: 2. The germline gives CDR1 MGHRA, CDR2 YSYEKL. Genomic DNA from unsorted samples was obtained from 70 million to 90 million PBMCs (per sample). The data were produced by immunoSEQ multiplex PCR, yet TCRdb's version contains in-frame clones alone and is incomplete. The sample comprises roughly 480,000 clones, around three quarters of which are singletons, and about an eighth rests with the top ten.

This chain connects TRBV4-1 to TRBJ2-3; 14 nucleotides align to TRBD2. The clonotype originates from a middle-aged woman in good health. Some clones in this sample may be carry-over from other donors' samples. The sample taken for sequencing was PBMCs. The CDR3 sequence is CASSQEGLAGGTDTQYF. CDR3 in DNA: TGCGCCAGCAGCCAAGAAGGACTAGCGGGAGGTACAGATACGCAGTATTTT.